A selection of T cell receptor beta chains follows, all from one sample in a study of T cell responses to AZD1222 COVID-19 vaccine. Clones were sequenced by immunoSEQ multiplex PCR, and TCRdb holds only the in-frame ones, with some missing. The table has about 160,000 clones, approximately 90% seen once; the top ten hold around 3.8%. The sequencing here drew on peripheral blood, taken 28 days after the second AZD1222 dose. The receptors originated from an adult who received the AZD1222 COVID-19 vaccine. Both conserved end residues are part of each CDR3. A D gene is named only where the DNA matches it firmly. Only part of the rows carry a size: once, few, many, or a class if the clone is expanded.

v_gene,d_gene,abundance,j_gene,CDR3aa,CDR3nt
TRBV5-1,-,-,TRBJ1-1,CASSLAPGANTEAFF,TGCGCCAGCAGCTTGGCCCCGGGGGCGAACACTGAAGCTTTCTTT
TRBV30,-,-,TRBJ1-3,CAWSFAAISGNTIYF,TGTGCCTGGAGCTTCGCGGCCATCTCTGGAAACACCATATATTTT
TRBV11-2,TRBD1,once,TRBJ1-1,CASSLVYRGQKNTEAFF,TGTGCCAGCAGCTTAGTTTACAGGGGGCAGAAGAACACTGAAGCTTTCTTT
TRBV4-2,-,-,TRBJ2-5,CASSQEDSQETQYF,TGTGCCAGCAGCCAGGAAGATAGCCAAGAGACCCAGTACTTC
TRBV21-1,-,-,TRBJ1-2,CASSTTRTGGSNYGYTF,TGTGCCAGCAGTACCACCAGGACAGGGGGTTCTAACTATGGCTACACCTTC
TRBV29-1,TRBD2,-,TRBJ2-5,CSVEITSGRYQETQYF,TGCAGCGTTGAAATTACGAGCGGGAGGTACCAAGAGACCCAGTACTTC
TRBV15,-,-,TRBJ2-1,CATSTTTEAYNEQFF,TGTGCCACCAGCACCACGACGGAGGCCTACAATGAGCAGTTCTTC
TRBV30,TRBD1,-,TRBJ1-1,CAWSLGGTGEAFF,TGTGCCTGGAGTCTGGGAGGGACAGGTGAAGCTTTCTTT
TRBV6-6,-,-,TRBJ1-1,CASIIGTLNTEAFF,TGTGCCAGCATTATCGGGACACTTAACACTGAAGCTTTCTTT
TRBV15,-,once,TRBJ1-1,CATSRNPMTVHTEAFF,TGTGCCACCAGCAGAAACCCCATGACAGTGCACACTGAAGCTTTCTTT
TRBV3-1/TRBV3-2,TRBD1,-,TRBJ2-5,CASSRTGGWGETQYF,TGTGCCAGCAGCCGAACAGGGGGCTGGGGGGAGACCCAGTACTTC
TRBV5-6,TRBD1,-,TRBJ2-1,CASSLLGQGAYNEQFF,TGTGCCAGCAGTCTCCTGGGACAGGGGGCCTACAATGAGCAGTTCTTC
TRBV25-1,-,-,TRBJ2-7,CASSRAYEQYF,TGTGCCAGTTCCCGTGCCTACGAGCAGTACTTC
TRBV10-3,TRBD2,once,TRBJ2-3,CAISSSAGGRLSTDTQYF,TGTGCCATCAGTTCCTCAGCGGGGGGGCGATTGAGCACAGATACGCAGTATTTT
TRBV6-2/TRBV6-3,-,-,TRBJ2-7,CASSWIGSVRGTDGQYF,TGTGCCAGCAGTTGGATTGGATCGGTGAGGGGGACCGACGGGCAGTACTTC
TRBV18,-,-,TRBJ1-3,CASSSQVQGNTIYF,TGTGCCAGCTCGTCCCAGGTGCAAGGAAACACCATATATTTT
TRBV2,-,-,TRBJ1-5,CASSVQGSALNQPQHF,TGTGCCAGCAGTGTACAGGGCAGTGCCTTAAACCAGCCCCAGCATTTT